These 24 T cell receptor beta chains were sequenced from one sample in a study of spatial heterogeneity in lung cancer. The time point: sample taken at primary tumor resection. Unsorted whole RNA samples from tumor, nontumor lung or frozen PBMC were sequenced. TCRdb reanalysed the 5' RACE reads using MiXCR and keeps one entry per CDR3 protein. The sample consists of tens of thousands of distinct CDR3 sequences, roughly an eighth of them appearing once. Sample: PBMCs, taken at surgery. The receptors here all came from a male donor with early-stage non-small cell lung cancer.

CDR3 nucleotide sequence: TGCAGTGCTAGGGGGCCACTCGAGGAGACCCAGTACTTC. Amino acid sequence: CSARGPLEETQYF. The V and J genes are TRBV20-1 and TRBJ2-5, with a possible D match to TRBD1 (5 bases). Trimming shortened V by 3 bases and J by 5 bases, and 13 bases separated the two germline ends. Germline V gene data show CDR1 as DFQATT and CDR2 as SNEGSKA (reference sequence). This CDR3 is 13 amino acids long.

This clonotype was counted a few times. The chain's CDR3 is CASSWAGHEQYF. In DNA form, the CDR3 reads TGTGCCAGCTCGTGGGCTGGCCACGAGCAGTACTTC. The V gene is TRBV4-2, the J gene TRBJ2-7; D is unclear. The CDR3 extends over 12 amino acids. CDR1 and CDR2 from the germline V gene are LGHNA and YNFKEQ. Trimming pared 8 bases from V and 5 bases from J, leaving 13 bases between.

This clonotype showed up just a few times. The chain couples TRBV19 to TRBJ2-1, with TRBD2 identical over 9 bases. V shed 2 bases and J 8 bases; nucleotides not matched to a gene: 16. The CDR3 extends over 18 amino acids. Germline CDR1 is LNHDA and CDR2 is SQIVND (reference sequence). The CDR3 DNA reads TGTGCCAGTAGTATAATCGGTAGCGGGGGTTTCGATGTGGATGAGCAGTTCTTC. Protein product: CASSIIGSGGFDVDEQFF.

The genes are TRBV29-1 and TRBJ1-1; D is uncertain. Deletions cut 5 bases from V and 2 bases from J, with 9 bases between. This CDR3 region has 12 residues. The germline V gene has CDR1 SQVTM and CDR2 ANQGSEA. The CDR3 DNA follows: TGCAGCGTTACCTGGGGTAACACTGAAGCTTTCTTT. Its protein product is CSVTWGNTEAFF. Variable domain in full (rest from reference TRBV29-1 and TRBJ1-1): SAVISQKPSRDICQRGTSLTIQCQVDSQVTMMFWYRQQPGQSLTLIATANQGSEATYESGFVIDKFPISRPNLTFSTLTVSNMSPEDSSIYLCSVTWGNTEAFFGQGTRLTVV.

This clonotype came up many times. The chain joins TRBV9 to TRBJ2-2, with no clear D. Germline CDR1 SGDLS, CDR2 YYNGEE. The CDR3 runs to 13 residues. V gave up 0 bases and J gave up 4 bases, with 4 bases separating them. The CDR3 is CASSVAGTGELFF. The CDR3 bases are TGTGCCAGCAGCGTAGCAGGCACCGGGGAGCTGTTTTTT.

This chain uses TRBV5-1 with TRBJ2-3, with D perhaps matching TRBD2 (5 bases). CDR3 length: 14 amino acids. V dropped 9 bases and J dropped 0 bases, with 14 bases sitting between them. Per germline, CDR1 SGHRS and CDR2 YFSETQ. The CDR3, as DNA: TGCGCCACCCGAGGGCAGGCTAGCACAGATACGCAGTATTTT. Translating it yields CATRGQASTDTQYF.

Concerning this clonotype itself: Likely a read error: the CDR3 ends without its conserved phenylalanine or tryptophan. The chain recombines TRBV18 with TRBJ1-4, with TRBD1 matching over 8 bases. The V gene end was trimmed by 2 bases and the J gene end by 7 bases; junction bases not matched to a gene: 3. The germline V gene has CDR1 KGHSH and CDR2 LQKENI. CDR3 length: 14 residues. The CDR3 sequence: CASSPSRGREKLFV. In DNA form, the CDR3 reads TGTGCCAGCTCACCAAGCAGGGGGCGTGAAAAACTGTTTGTT.

This clonotype was seen at least ten times. V is TRBV30 and J is TRBJ1-1; 11 bases fit TRBD1. The CDR3 is made up of 16 amino acids. Losses at the gene ends were 1 base for V and 7 bases for J; bases not matched to a gene: 11. Germline values: CDR1 GTSNPN, CDR2 SVGIG (reference sequence). The CDR3 loop reads CAWSDWGQGEAREAFF. The CDR3 DNA sequence: TGTGCCTGGAGTGACTGGGGACAGGGGGAGGCTCGTGAAGCTTTCTTT.

CDR3 sequence reads: CATSAWGTSGRETQYF. The CDR3, as DNA: TGTGCCACCAGTGCCTGGGGGACTAGCGGCCGAGAGACCCAGTACTTC. V and J are TRBV24-1 and TRBJ2-5; 11 bases map to TRBD2. CDR1 is KGHDR and CDR2 is SFDVKD in the germline V gene. With 5 bases clipped from V and 4 bases from J, the junction kept 8 bases outside the gene matches. The CDR3 sequence is 16 residues long.

This clonotype was recorded a few times. V is TRBV11-1 and J is TRBJ2-5; 12 bases align to TRBD2. This CDR3 region has 15 residues. Losses at the gene ends were 5 bases for V and 4 bases for J; bases not matched to a gene: 5. Germline V lookup: CDR1 SGHAT, CDR2 FQDESV (reference sequence). CDR3 sequence (DNA): TGTGCCAGCAGCACGACTAGCGGGAGTGGAGAGACCCAGTACTTC. Amino acid sequence: CASSTTSGSGETQYF.

With respect to this clonotype: Given a much more abundant clone one base away, this may be a read error. The J gene is TRBJ2-7, the V gene TRBV18; D is ambiguous. Germline V gene sequence: CDR1 KGHSH, CDR2 LQKENI. This CDR3 region has 15 residues. CDR3 nucleotide sequence: TGTGCCAGCTCACCCCGGGCCATGAATTCCTACGAGCAGAACTTC. Its translation is CASSPRAMNSYEQNF.

The chain employs TRBV5-6 and TRBJ2-3; D not resolved. The germline V gene encodes CDR1 SGHDT and CDR2 YYEEEE. V dropped 0 bases and J dropped 0 bases, with 8 bases sitting between them. The CDR3 length is 15 residues. Here the CDR3 DNA reads TGTGCCAGCAGCTTGGCCCGGAGCAGCACAGATACGCAGTATTTT. Encoded protein: CASSLARSSTDTQYF.

This chain uses TRBV15 with TRBJ2-6, with D unresolved. The CDR3 has 13 residues. The V gene's germline CDR1 is LNHNV and CDR2 YYDKDF (reference sequence). V shed 0 bases and J shed 12 bases, with 9 bases lying between them. In nucleotides, the CDR3 is TGTGCCACCAGCAGAGATGAGAACGCCGTCCTGACTTTC. Translation gives CATSRDENAVLTF.

The chain links TRBV7-9 to TRBJ1-6, with D tentatively TRBD1 (6 bases). The germline V gene encodes CDR1 SEHNR and CDR2 FQNEAQ (reference sequence). This CDR3 has 16 residues. V was clipped by 2 bases and J by 12 bases, with 20 bases between them. The CDR3 is CASSLWPGTHSRPLHF. CDR3 in DNA: TGTGCCAGCAGCTTATGGCCCGGGACACACAGTAGACCCCTCCACTTT.

This clonotype was observed at least ten times. The chain uses TRBV7-2 and TRBJ1-1; a weak D match, TRBD1 (5 bases). V was trimmed by 1 base and J by 8 bases, leaving 11 bases between them. This CDR3 contains 13 residues. Germline lookup yields CDR1 SGHTA and CDR2 FQGNSA. The CDR3 protein is CASSLDRTEEAFF. CDR3 nucleotide sequence: TGTGCCAGCAGCTTAGACAGGACTGAAGAAGCTTTCTTT.

The chain joins TRBV9 to TRBJ2-1; D gene ambiguous. The V and J ends lost 4 bases and 9 bases respectively, with 23 bases between them. The CDR3 has 16 amino acids. Germline CDR1 reads SGDLS; CDR2 reads YYNGEE. CDR3 in DNA: TGTGCCAGCAGCCCTACCGGCGGCCGCCCCCCCGGTGAGCAGTTCTTC. Its protein is CASSPTGGRPPGEQFF.

This clonotype was found a few times. The rearrangement links TRBV9 to TRBJ1-1; perhaps TRBD1 as D (5 bases). The germline V gene encodes CDR1 SGDLS and CDR2 YYNGEE. Trimming stripped 0 bases from V and 11 bases from J, with 14 bases between. The CDR3 contains 13 residues. In DNA, the CDR3 is TGTGCCAGCAGCGTAGTGGTCGGGGCGGATGCTTTCTTT. As protein: CASSVVVGADAFF.

This clonotype showed up just a few times. The J gene is TRBJ2-5, the V gene TRBV29-1; 7 bases match TRBD1. The J segment lost 5 bases and the V segment lost 3 bases, leaving 6 bases of the junction unmatched. The length of the CDR3 is 13 residues. CDR1 and CDR2 from the germline V gene are SQVTM and ANQGSEA. The CDR3 nucleotides read TGCAGCGTTGACAGGGGGAAAAGGGAGACCCAGTACTTC. It encodes CSVDRGKRETQYF.

V is TRBV14 and J is TRBJ2-1; no definite D call. Deletions cut 3 bases from V and 9 bases from J, with 9 bases between. Germline V lookup: CDR1 SGHDN, CDR2 FVKESK. The CDR3 spans 12 residues. In DNA, the CDR3 is TGTGCCAGCAGCCATCCCCCCGGTGAGCAGTTCTTC. Translating it yields CASSHPPGEQFF.

This clonotype has a count of ten or more. The J gene is TRBJ1-1, the V gene TRBV7-2, with a tentative D call TRBD1 (5 bases). The CDR3 extends over 14 amino acids. Germline values: CDR1 SGHTA, CDR2 FQGNSA. V was clipped by 3 bases and J by 4 bases, with 12 bases between them. This CDR3 reads CASSLRGGVTEAFF. CDR3 nucleotide sequence: TGTGCCAGCAGCTTGAGGGGCGGTGTCACTGAAGCTTTCTTT. Supplemented by reference TRBV7-2 and TRBJ1-1, the full variable domain reads GAGVSQSPSNKVTEKGKDVELRCDPISGHTALYWYRQSLGQGLEFLIYFQGNSAPDKSGLPSDRFSAERTGGSVSTLTIQRTQQEDSAVYLCASSLRGGVTEAFFGQGTRLTVV.

This clonotype is medium-sized (0.01 to 0.1%) within its sample. The chain recombines TRBV28 with TRBJ1-1; D remains unclear. Germline-derived CDR1 and CDR2 are MDHEN and SYDVKM. Trimming stripped 6 bases from V and 1 base from J, with 12 bases between. The CDR3 is made up of 14 amino acids. The CDR3: CASSPVRTNTEAFF. CDR3 bases: TGTGCCAGCAGCCCCGTTCGAACGAACACTGAAGCTTTCTTT.

V is TRBV3-1 and J is TRBJ2-1; 10 positions match TRBD2. Germline values: CDR1 LGHDT, CDR2 YNNKEL (reference sequence). The CDR3 covers 18 residues. V was clipped by 2 bases and J by 8 bases; unmatched bases: 15. The CDR3 DNA reads TGTGCCAGCAGCCAAAGACAACCCCCGGGACTAGCGTGGGATGAGCAGTTCTTC. It translates to CASSQRQPPGLAWDEQFF.

CDR3 amino acids: CASSVQGAISYNEQFF. As DNA, the CDR3 is TGTGCCAGCAGCGTACAGGGTGCCATCTCCTACAATGAGCAGTTCTTC. The chain is built from TRBV7-8 and TRBJ2-1; D might be TRBD1 (6 bases). V was shortened by 5 bases and J by 0 bases, with 14 bases between the two germline ends. Germline loops: CDR1 SGHVS, CDR2 FQNEAQ. The CDR3 totals 16 residues. The variable domain in full, completed from reference TRBV7-8 and TRBJ2-1, reads GAGVSQSPRYKVAKRGQDVALRCDPISGHVSLFWYQQALGQGPEFLTYFQNEAQLDKSGLPSDRFFAERPEGSVSTLKIQRTQQEDSAVYLCASSVQGAISYNEQFFGPGTRLTVL.

This clonotype was observed a few times. DNA for the CDR3: TGTGCCAGCAGCCCTTGGGAGGGTGAAGCTTTCTTT. This gives the protein CASSPWEGEAFF. The rearrangement links TRBV11-2 to TRBJ1-1; D ambiguous. The CDR3 sequence is 12 residues long. The V gene's germline CDR1 is SGHAT and CDR2 FQNNGV. Trimming stripped 5 bases from V and 7 bases from J, with 11 bases between.